These T cell receptor beta chains were read from a single sample in a study of blood T cell repertoires in COVID-19. Clones were read by immunoSEQ multiplex PCR, and TCRdb kept only the in-frame ones, dropping some. The sample carries 74,000 or so clones, over 75% recorded once. Sequencing was done on a sample of peripheral blood. All receptors come from a man aged 50 to 60 with acute or convalescent COVID-19. Each CDR3 is given with its conserved first and last residue. A D gene is named only where the DNA matches it firmly. Only part of the rows carry a size: once, few, many, or a class if the clone is expanded.

>.|TRBD2|TRBJ2-1|TRBV7-3
CASSEGLAAHLDEQFF
TGTGCCAGCAGCGAGGGACTAGCGGCGCATTTGGATGAGCAGTTCTTC
>.|.|TRBJ2-5|TRBV6-2/TRBV6-3
CASSRNWGMTQQETQYF
TGTGCCAGCAGTCGGAACTGGGGCATGACGCAACAGGAGACCCAGTACTTC
>.|.|TRBJ1-1|TRBV28
CASTSTPRTEAFF
TGTGCCAGCACTTCGACTCCGCGCACTGAAGCTTTCTTT
>.|.|TRBJ2-1|TRBV7-9
CASSLDPGSDEQFF
TGTGCCAGCAGCTTAGACCCTGGGAGTGATGAGCAGTTCTTC
>.|.|TRBJ1-4|TRBV6-5
CASTRPGLDEKLFF
TGTGCCAGCACCCGCCCAGGGTTAGATGAAAAACTGTTTTTT
>.|TRBD1|TRBJ1-4|TRBV5-8
CASSFSGQGPSYEKLFF
TGTGCCAGCAGCTTTTCGGGACAGGGCCCGTCATATGAAAAACTGTTTTTT
>once|TRBD1|TRBJ1-4|TRBV5-1
CASSPEGQGGGNEKLFF
TGCGCCAGCAGCCCGGAGGGACAGGGCGGAGGAAATGAAAAACTGTTTTTT
>.|TRBD1|TRBJ1-5|TRBV6-5
CASSRTGLGPQHF
TGTGCCAGCAGTCGGACAGGGTTGGGGCCCCAGCATTTT
>few|.|TRBJ1-1|TRBV29-1
CSVAGDTEAFF
TGCAGCGTTGCAGGGGACACTGAAGCTTTCTTT
>.|.|TRBJ1-1|TRBV7-8
CASSLEQENTEAFF
TGTGCCAGCAGCTTAGAACAGGAGAACACTGAAGCTTTCTTT
>.|TRBD2|TRBJ2-1|TRBV29-1
CSVSTSGGTNEQFF
TGCAGCGTATCAACTAGCGGGGGTACTAATGAGCAGTTCTTC
>.|.|TRBJ2-6|TRBV30
CAWNAQSSGANVLTF
TGTGCCTGGAACGCACAGAGCTCTGGGGCCAACGTCCTGACTTTC
>.|.|TRBJ1-2|TRBV6-1
CASSEQLRGSGAYGYTF
TGTGCCAGCAGTGAACAACTCCGGGGATCGGGAGCCTATGGCTACACCTTC
>.|TRBD1|TRBJ1-1|TRBV7-2
CASSPDRGTMNTEAFF
TGTGCCAGCAGCCCTGACAGGGGGACGATGAACACTGAAGCTTTCTTT
>.|.|TRBJ2-3|TRBV3-1/TRBV3-2
CASSPEYTDTQYF
TGTGCCAGCAGTCCCGAGTATACAGATACGCAGTATTTT
>.|.|TRBJ2-2|TRBV19
CASSMGLDTGELFF
TGTGCCAGTAGTATGGGGCTTGACACCGGGGAGCTGTTTTTT
>.|TRBD1|TRBJ2-1|TRBV11-3
CASSSGTGVYNEQFF
TGTGCCAGCAGCTCCGGGACAGGGGTTTACAATGAGCAGTTCTTC
>.|.|TRBJ1-5|TRBV2
CASSENRVGNQPQHF
TGTGCCAGCAGTGAGAACAGGGTGGGCAATCAGCCCCAGCATTTT
>.|.|TRBJ2-7|TRBV10-3
CAISPKAAGLSYEQYF
TGTGCCATCAGTCCCAAAGCAGCGGGTCTCTCCTACGAGCAGTACTTC
>.|TRBD2|TRBJ2-2|TRBV28
CASKTGLANTGELFF
TGTGCCAGCAAAACGGGACTAGCGAACACCGGGGAGCTGTTTTTT
>.|TRBD2|TRBJ2-1|TRBV3-1/TRBV3-2
CASRENGAGYSYNEQFF
TGTGCCAGCAGAGAGAATGGAGCGGGGTACTCCTACAATGAGCAGTTCTTC
>.|TRBD1|TRBJ2-4|TRBV11-3
CASSPRRRTGAKNIQYF
TGTGCCAGCAGCCCTAGGAGACGGACAGGAGCCAAAAACATTCAGTACTTC
>few|TRBD2|TRBJ2-1|TRBV4-1
CASSQVGGRRINAYNEQFF
TGCGCCAGCAGCCAAGTGGGCGGGAGGAGAATAAACGCCTACAATGAGCAGTTCTTC
>.|TRBD1|TRBJ2-6|TRBV19
CATQQGTGANVLTF
TGTGCCACACAACAGGGGACTGGGGCCAACGTCCTGACTTTC
>.|.|TRBJ2-1|TRBV20-1
CSASRTGSSTNEQFF
TGCAGTGCTAGTCGGACGGGAAGTTCTACCAATGAGCAGTTCTTC
>once|TRBD2|TRBJ2-1|TRBV4-1
CASSQVSTSFSLDEQFF
TGCGCCAGCAGCCAAGTTTCGACTAGCTTCAGTTTGGATGAGCAGTTCTTC
>.|TRBD2|TRBJ2-1|TRBV6-5
CASSWGLAGDEQFF
TGTGCCAGCAGTTGGGGACTAGCAGGGGATGAGCAGTTCTTC
>.|.|TRBJ2-1|TRBV15
CATSSRFSGNEQFF
TGTGCCACCAGCAGCAGGTTTTCGGGGAATGAGCAGTTCTTC
>.|TRBD1|TRBJ1-2|TRBV2
CASSATWDSYGYTF
TGTGCCAGCAGTGCAACCTGGGACAGCTATGGCTACACCTTC
>.|TRBD1|TRBJ1-5|TRBV28
CASSSPSDRGEPQHF
TGTGCCAGCAGTTCCCCCTCGGACAGGGGTGAGCCCCAGCATTTT
>.|.|TRBJ1-4|TRBV30
CAWSVGGGSEKLFF
TGTGCCTGGAGTGTGGGGGGAGGTAGCGAAAAACTGTTTTTT
>.|.|TRBJ1-1|TRBV10-3
CAISEEVRNTEAFF
TGTGCCATCAGTGAGGAGGTTCGGAACACTGAAGCTTTCTTT
>once|TRBD2|TRBJ2-3|TRBV6-4
CASSESSGSTDTQYF
TGTGCCAGCAGTGAAAGTAGCGGGAGCACAGATACGCAGTATTTT
>.|.|TRBJ2-2|TRBV5-1
CASSLVPGQNTGELFF
TGCGCCAGCAGCTTAGTCCCGGGACAGAACACCGGGGAGCTGTTTTTT
>.|.|TRBJ2-7|TRBV7-2
CASSLSPDTGYEQYF
TGTGCCAGCAGCTTATCCCCGGACACCGGTTACGAGCAGTACTTC
>once|TRBD1|TRBJ1-4|TRBV5-4
CASSQQGGNEKLFF
TGTGCCAGCAGTCAACAGGGGGGGAACGAAAAACTGTTTTTT
>once|.|TRBJ1-2|TRBV10-3
CAISETGHYGYTF
TGTGCCATCAGTGAGACAGGGCACTATGGCTACACCTTC
>.|.|TRBJ1-4|TRBV19
CASSNRRDVGEKLFF
TGTGCCAGTAGTAACCGCCGGGATGTCGGAGAAAAACTGTTTTTT
>.|.|TRBJ1-2|TRBV29-1
CSADTGSYGYTF
TGCAGCGCCGATACAGGGTCGTATGGCTACACCTTC
>.|TRBD1|TRBJ1-5|TRBV6-2/TRBV6-3
CASSYIARQGRDQPQHF
TGTGCCAGCAGTTATATAGCCCGACAGGGTCGGGATCAGCCCCAGCATTTT
>.|TRBD2|TRBJ2-3|TRBV5-1
CASSLAAGGGTDTQYF
TGCGCCAGCAGCTTGGCAGCGGGAGGAGGAACAGATACGCAGTATTTT
>.|TRBD1|TRBJ2-2|TRBV24-1
CATSDWTGVTGELFF
TGTGCCACCAGTGATTGGACAGGGGTCACCGGGGAGCTGTTTTTT
>once|TRBD1|TRBJ2-7|TRBV6-2/TRBV6-3
CASSYRGQSYEQYF
TGTGCCAGCAGTTACAGGGGGCAATCCTACGAGCAGTACTTC
>.|.|TRBJ2-1|TRBV6-4
CASRQEGRHEQFF
TGTGCCAGCAGGCAGGAAGGTCGGCATGAGCAGTTCTTC
>.|.|TRBJ2-5|TRBV7-2
CASSSRQIQETQYF
TGTGCCAGCAGCTCCCGACAGATACAAGAGACCCAGTACTTC
>.|.|TRBJ1-1|TRBV6-5
CASSYDGAGEAFF
TGTGCCAGCAGTTACGATGGGGCCGGTGAAGCTTTCTTT
>.|TRBD2|TRBJ2-3|TRBV28
CASSPPLAGATDTQYF
TGTGCCAGCAGCCCACCACTAGCGGGAGCCACAGATACGCAGTATTTT
>.|TRBD1|TRBJ2-1|TRBV27
CASSSLDRGSYNEQFF
TGTGCCAGCAGTTCTTTGGACAGGGGGTCCTACAATGAGCAGTTCTTC
>.|TRBD2|TRBJ2-1|TRBV11-2
CASSLRGGNEQFF
TGTGCCAGCAGCTTAAGGGGAGGGAATGAGCAGTTCTTC
>once|.|TRBJ1-1|TRBV7-9
CASSLARTTEAFF
TGTGCCAGCAGCTTAGCGCGTACCACTGAAGCTTTCTTT
>.|.|TRBJ2-3|TRBV24-1
CATSGQSDTQYF
TGTGCCACCAGTGGACAGTCAGATACGCAGTATTTT
>.|TRBD2|TRBJ2-2|TRBV2
CASSVAGTNTGELFF
TGTGCCAGCAGCGTAGCGGGAACGAACACCGGGGAGCTGTTTTTT
>.|.|TRBJ2-6|TRBV4-1
CASSQARFSGANVLTF
TGCGCCAGCAGCCAAGCTAGATTCTCTGGGGCCAACGTCCTGACTTTC
>.|TRBD2|TRBJ2-5|TRBV10-3
CAISESPSGGETQYF
TGTGCCATCAGTGAGTCTCCTAGCGGGGGGGAGACCCAGTACTTC
>once|TRBD1|TRBJ1-5|TRBV18
CASSQNPGGSDQPQHF
TGTGCCAGCTCACAGAACCCAGGGGGTAGCGATCAGCCCCAGCATTTT
>.|.|TRBJ1-2|TRBV7-3
CASSLTVQGNYGYTF
TGTGCCAGCAGCTTAACGGTGCAGGGGAACTATGGCTACACCTTC
>.|TRBD1|TRBJ1-2|TRBV6-5
CASTGQGNYGYTF
TGTGCCAGCACCGGACAGGGGAACTATGGCTACACCTTC
>.|.|TRBJ2-7|TRBV11-2
CASSLNRDTYYEQYF
TGTGCCAGCAGCTTGAACCGGGACACCTATTACGAGCAGTACTTC